A selection of T cell receptor beta chains follows, all from one sample in a study of blood T cell repertoires in COVID-19. Produced via immunoSEQ multiplex PCR; TCRdb's table is partial and in-frame only. Here the sample spans about 110,000 clones, approximately 72% being singletons. The sequenced sample consisted of peripheral blood. The receptors stem from a woman aged 70-85 years with acute or convalescent COVID-19. Both conserved end residues are part of each CDR3. D genes are given only for firm matches. Where a row states a size, it is once, few, many or the class of an expanded clone; other rows omit it.

clone_size: .
v_call: TRBV4-3
j_call: TRBJ2-7
d_call: TRBD1
cdr3_nt: TGCGCCAGCAGCCAAGTCGCCCGCCGCGGTAGGACAGGCTCCTACGAGCAGTACTTC
cdr3_aa: CASSQVARRGRTGSYEQYF

clone_size: .
v_call: TRBV15
j_call: TRBJ1-1
d_call: .
cdr3_nt: TGTGCCACCAGCAGAGATCGGACACTTGGCACTGAAGCTTTCTTT
cdr3_aa: CATSRDRTLGTEAFF

clone_size: .
v_call: TRBV6-5
j_call: TRBJ2-7
d_call: TRBD1
cdr3_nt: TGTGCCAGCATTCGGACAGGAAACTCCTACGAGCAGTACTTC
cdr3_aa: CASIRTGNSYEQYF

clone_size: once
v_call: TRBV7-2
j_call: TRBJ2-7
d_call: .
cdr3_nt: TGTGCCAGCAGCTTAGGCAGGGGTTTCGAGCAGTACTTC
cdr3_aa: CASSLGRGFEQYF

clone_size: .
v_call: TRBV7-8
j_call: TRBJ2-7
d_call: TRBD1
cdr3_nt: TGTGCCAGCAGCTTAGGGACAGGGGCCGACGAGCAGTACTTC
cdr3_aa: CASSLGTGADEQYF

clone_size: .
v_call: TRBV5-1
j_call: TRBJ2-3
d_call: .
cdr3_nt: TGCGCCAGCAGCTTGGGAGCGAGTTGGGTAGCAGATACGCAGTATTTT
cdr3_aa: CASSLGASWVADTQYF

clone_size: .
v_call: TRBV4-1
j_call: TRBJ2-3
d_call: .
cdr3_nt: TGCGCCAGCAGCCATCTGGGGGCAGAGTATACGCAGTATTTT
cdr3_aa: CASSHLGAEYTQYF

clone_size: .
v_call: TRBV25-1
j_call: TRBJ2-2
d_call: .
cdr3_nt: TGTGCCAGCAGTGAATATATGGGGACCACAGGGATTGGCGGGGAGCTGTTTTTT
cdr3_aa: CASSEYMGTTGIGGELFF

clone_size: .
v_call: TRBV27
j_call: TRBJ1-2
d_call: TRBD1
cdr3_nt: TGTGCCAGCAAGGCTCCCGGACAGGGGAACTATGGCTACACCTTC
cdr3_aa: CASKAPGQGNYGYTF

clone_size: .
v_call: TRBV6-5
j_call: TRBJ1-1
d_call: TRBD1
cdr3_nt: TGTGCCAGCACCACTCGACAGGGCGACACTGAAGCTTTCTTT
cdr3_aa: CASTTRQGDTEAFF

clone_size: .
v_call: TRBV11-3
j_call: TRBJ2-1
d_call: .
cdr3_nt: TGTGCCAGCAGCCGTTCGGGGAACTCCTACAATGAGCAGTTCTTC
cdr3_aa: CASSRSGNSYNEQFF

clone_size: .
v_call: TRBV5-8
j_call: TRBJ1-3
d_call: TRBD1
cdr3_nt: TGTGCCAGCAGCTGGGGGCAGGGGGCATCGGGAAACACCATATATTTT
cdr3_aa: CASSWGQGASGNTIYF

clone_size: .
v_call: TRBV7-6
j_call: TRBJ1-1
d_call: .
cdr3_nt: TGTGCCAGCAGCTTAGACGGGAGTTCGGGGCGTGGAGCTTTCTTT
cdr3_aa: CASSLDGSSGRGAFF

clone_size: .
v_call: TRBV19
j_call: TRBJ2-5
d_call: .
cdr3_nt: TGTGCCAGTAGTATCTCTAGCCCCAAAGAGACCCAGTACTTC
cdr3_aa: CASSISSPKETQYF

clone_size: .
v_call: TRBV29-1
j_call: TRBJ1-2
d_call: TRBD1
cdr3_nt: TGCAGCGTTGACGGACAGGGCTACTATGGCTACACCTTC
cdr3_aa: CSVDGQGYYGYTF

clone_size: .
v_call: TRBV5-1
j_call: TRBJ2-5
d_call: .
cdr3_nt: TGCGCCAGCAGCTCTTCGACAGTCCAAGAGACCCAGTACTTC
cdr3_aa: CASSSSTVQETQYF

clone_size: .
v_call: TRBV2
j_call: TRBJ1-1
d_call: TRBD1
cdr3_nt: TGTGCCAGCAGTGCAGGGGGCTGGGGTGAAGCTTTCTTT
cdr3_aa: CASSAGGWGEAFF

clone_size: .
v_call: TRBV6-2/TRBV6-3
j_call: TRBJ2-2
d_call: TRBD1
cdr3_nt: TGTGCCAGCAGTTGGACAGGGGTCACCGGGGAGCTGTTTTTT
cdr3_aa: CASSWTGVTGELFF

clone_size: .
v_call: TRBV21-1
j_call: TRBJ2-3
d_call: .
cdr3_nt: TGTGCCAGCAGCAAAGGAGGTATTCTGCGGGGCACAGATACGCAGTATTTT
cdr3_aa: CASSKGGILRGTDTQYF

clone_size: .
v_call: TRBV12-3/TRBV12-4
j_call: TRBJ1-4
d_call: .
cdr3_nt: TGTGCCAGCAGTTTCGGAGGTGAAAAACTGTTTTTT
cdr3_aa: CASSFGGEKLFF

clone_size: .
v_call: TRBV5-1
j_call: TRBJ2-3
d_call: .
cdr3_nt: TGCGCCAGCAGCTTGTTCCCCACCGAGATTGATACGCAGTATTTT
cdr3_aa: CASSLFPTEIDTQYF

clone_size: .
v_call: TRBV16
j_call: TRBJ1-2
d_call: TRBD1
cdr3_nt: TGTGCCAGCAGCCAAACTGGACAGGGGGATGGCTACACCTTC
cdr3_aa: CASSQTGQGDGYTF

clone_size: .
v_call: TRBV29-1
j_call: TRBJ1-2
d_call: TRBD1
cdr3_nt: TGCAGCGTTGAAGATCCCCCCCTGAGGGGGCCCTATGGCTACACCTTC
cdr3_aa: CSVEDPPLRGPYGYTF

clone_size: .
v_call: TRBV12-5
j_call: TRBJ1-5
d_call: .
cdr3_nt: TGTGCTAGTGGTCCAGGGGACGGGGCCGGACAGCCCCAGCATTTT
cdr3_aa: CASGPGDGAGQPQHF

clone_size: .
v_call: TRBV2
j_call: TRBJ2-6
d_call: TRBD1
cdr3_nt: TGTGCCAGCAGTCTTACTGACAGGGGGCGGCTCTCTGGGGCCAACGTCCTGACTTTC
cdr3_aa: CASSLTDRGRLSGANVLTF

clone_size: .
v_call: TRBV18
j_call: TRBJ2-3
d_call: TRBD1
cdr3_nt: TGTGCCAGCTCCCCCCGGGACAGGGCGATCACAGATACGCAGTATTTT
cdr3_aa: CASSPRDRAITDTQYF

clone_size: .
v_call: TRBV24-1
j_call: TRBJ2-1
d_call: .
cdr3_nt: TGTGCCACCTCTTGGGGGGGGGCCCCCAATGAGCAGTTCTTC
cdr3_aa: CATSWGGAPNEQFF

clone_size: .
v_call: TRBV7-9
j_call: TRBJ2-7
d_call: .
cdr3_nt: TGTGCCAGCAGGTCCGGGACCTACGAGCAGTACTTC
cdr3_aa: CASRSGTYEQYF

clone_size: few
v_call: TRBV3-1/TRBV3-2
j_call: TRBJ1-2
d_call: .
cdr3_nt: TGTGCCAGCAGCCAAGTCCTAGGTAATCTTTATGGCTACACCTTC
cdr3_aa: CASSQVLGNLYGYTF

clone_size: .
v_call: TRBV19
j_call: TRBJ2-4
d_call: .
cdr3_nt: TGTGCCAGTAGTTCAGACAAGGGGACCAAAAACATTCAGTACTTC
cdr3_aa: CASSSDKGTKNIQYF

clone_size: .
v_call: TRBV9
j_call: TRBJ1-1
d_call: .
cdr3_nt: TGTGCCAGCAGCGTAGCGGGGTACGCCACTGAAGCTTTCTTT
cdr3_aa: CASSVAGYATEAFF

clone_size: .
v_call: TRBV11-2
j_call: TRBJ2-1
d_call: .
cdr3_nt: TGTGCCAGCAGATCTTACAATGAGCAGTTCTTC
cdr3_aa: CASRSYNEQFF

clone_size: .
v_call: TRBV2
j_call: TRBJ2-1
d_call: TRBD2
cdr3_nt: TGTGCCAGTTGCCGGACTAGCGGGGGGAGCAATGAGCAGTTCTTC
cdr3_aa: CASCRTSGGSNEQFF

clone_size: few
v_call: TRBV20-1
j_call: TRBJ2-3
d_call: TRBD2
cdr3_nt: TGCAGTGCTAGTCAGGCAGGACTAGCGGGGGAAGACACAGATACGCAGTATTTT
cdr3_aa: CSASQAGLAGEDTDTQYF

clone_size: .
v_call: TRBV5-1
j_call: TRBJ2-5
d_call: TRBD2
cdr3_nt: TGCGCCAGCAGCTTGGCACTAGCGGGGGGAGAGACCCAGTACTTC
cdr3_aa: CASSLALAGGETQYF

clone_size: once
v_call: TRBV6-2/TRBV6-3
j_call: TRBJ1-4
d_call: TRBD1
cdr3_nt: TGTGCCAGCAGTCCAACCGACAGGGGGAATGAAAAACTGTTTTTT
cdr3_aa: CASSPTDRGNEKLFF

clone_size: .
v_call: TRBV6-5
j_call: TRBJ1-1
d_call: TRBD1
cdr3_nt: TGTGCCAGCAGTTACTGGGACAGGGTTACTGAAGCTTTCTTT
cdr3_aa: CASSYWDRVTEAFF

clone_size: .
v_call: TRBV5-1
j_call: TRBJ1-4
d_call: .
cdr3_nt: TGCGCCAGCAGCCGCGGCCCCGAGGAGGAAAAACTGTTTTTT
cdr3_aa: CASSRGPEEEKLFF

clone_size: medium-sized
v_call: TRBV6-2/TRBV6-3
j_call: TRBJ2-7
d_call: .
cdr3_nt: TGTGCCAGCAGTTACCTCATCGGGGGTGGGGACTACGAGCAGTACTTC
cdr3_aa: CASSYLIGGGDYEQYF

clone_size: once
v_call: TRBV6-2/TRBV6-3
j_call: TRBJ1-2
d_call: .
cdr3_nt: TGTGCCAGCAGCCAGGACAAGGTGGATGGCTACACCTTC
cdr3_aa: CASSQDKVDGYTF

clone_size: .
v_call: TRBV28
j_call: TRBJ2-7
d_call: .
cdr3_nt: TGTGCCAGCAGTCCTAGAGGTAGGGGTCTCTACGAGCAGTACTTC
cdr3_aa: CASSPRGRGLYEQYF

clone_size: .
v_call: TRBV7-6
j_call: TRBJ1-1
d_call: .
cdr3_nt: TGTGCCAGCAGCACTGGTCCTTTCCCCACTGAAGCTTTCTTT
cdr3_aa: CASSTGPFPTEAFF

clone_size: .
v_call: TRBV19
j_call: TRBJ2-2
d_call: TRBD1
cdr3_nt: TGTGCCAGTAGTACCCAGGGGGCTCCTACCGGGGAGCTGTTTTTT
cdr3_aa: CASSTQGAPTGELFF

clone_size: once
v_call: TRBV29-1
j_call: TRBJ1-1
d_call: TRBD1
cdr3_nt: TGCAGCGCTCGACAGGGACTGAACACTGAAGCTTTCTTT
cdr3_aa: CSARQGLNTEAFF

clone_size: few
v_call: TRBV15
j_call: TRBJ1-1
d_call: .
cdr3_nt: TGTGCCACCAGCGGACGGGGGGACACTGAAGCTTTCTTT
cdr3_aa: CATSGRGDTEAFF

clone_size: .
v_call: TRBV7-2
j_call: TRBJ2-5
d_call: TRBD2
cdr3_nt: TGTGCCAGCAGCTTAGATGGCGGGGGGTACCAAGAGACCCAGTACTTC
cdr3_aa: CASSLDGGGYQETQYF

clone_size: .
v_call: TRBV6-5
j_call: TRBJ1-4
d_call: .
cdr3_nt: TGTGCCAGCAGCCCGACCGCCCGAGGAAGCGAAAAACTGTTTTTT
cdr3_aa: CASSPTARGSEKLFF

clone_size: .
v_call: TRBV7-2
j_call: TRBJ1-2
d_call: TRBD1
cdr3_nt: TGTGCCAGCAGCTTAATGACAGGGGGAGGCTATGGCTACACCTTC
cdr3_aa: CASSLMTGGGYGYTF

clone_size: few
v_call: TRBV28
j_call: TRBJ2-7
d_call: .
cdr3_nt: TGTGCCAGCAGGTCCCCAGGACAGTCGAGGCACGAGCAGTACTTC
cdr3_aa: CASRSPGQSRHEQYF

clone_size: .
v_call: TRBV7-8
j_call: TRBJ1-6
d_call: .
cdr3_nt: TGTGCCAGCACCTTAACCTCCAGGGGAGATTCACCCCTCCACTTT
cdr3_aa: CASTLTSRGDSPLHF

clone_size: .
v_call: TRBV11-2
j_call: TRBJ1-2
d_call: .
cdr3_nt: TGTGCCAGCAGCCTCCAGTCCGCTAACTATGGCTACACCTTC
cdr3_aa: CASSLQSANYGYTF

clone_size: .
v_call: TRBV7-6
j_call: TRBJ2-1
d_call: TRBD1
cdr3_nt: TGTGCCAGCAGCAAAATTGGGACAGGGGTATACAATGAGCAGTTCTTC
cdr3_aa: CASSKIGTGVYNEQFF

clone_size: few
v_call: TRBV4-1
j_call: TRBJ1-1
d_call: .
cdr3_nt: TGCGCCAGCAGCCAATCGGTATACGGGGATGTCACTGAAGCTTTCTTT
cdr3_aa: CASSQSVYGDVTEAFF

clone_size: .
v_call: TRBV2
j_call: TRBJ2-1
d_call: TRBD2
cdr3_nt: TGTGCCAGCAGTGGGACTAGCGGAGCGTACAATGAGCAGTTCTTC
cdr3_aa: CASSGTSGAYNEQFF